Below, one TCR beta chain is given with its context. Its antigen is not known. Donors were healthy HIV-negative adults without recent acute infections or vaccinations. The CDR3 loop spans 15 amino acids. Germline assignment: CDR1 SGHTS and CDR2 YDEGEE. V was cut by 10 bases and J by 5 bases, with 21 bases left in between. The data were obtained in a study of shared clonotypes between healthy human individuals. On the study more broadly: Each donor had three CD4 naive, three CD4 memory, two CD8 naive and one CD8 memory plate. Study observations and caveats: Rarefaction curves obtained for sorted subsets showed sequencing incomplete despite large depth.

Each PCR replicate from the sorted subsets contained around 0.2 ug DNA, which is tens of thousands of T cell genomes. Generated by immunoSEQ multiplex PCR, the TCRdb table keeps only in-frame clones and is missing some. The sample has millions of clones, over 85% seen once. The clonotype was recovered from a man between 18 and 29 years old in good health. The chain links TRBV5-8 to TRBJ2-2; tentative D call: TRBD1 (5 bases). The specimen sequenced was naive CD4+ T cells sorted from blood. Subset noted: CD45RA+ positively selected. The CDR3 protein is CAGATLWVRTGELFF. In DNA, the CDR3 is TGTGCCGGGGCGACACTCTGGGTCCGGACCGGGGAGCTGTTTTTT.